The text below deals with one T cell receptor beta chain. In the source study's methods: Estimation of nucleated cell counts relied on the amplification of reference gene primers. Sequencing was performed with immunoSEQ multiplex PCR; in TCRdb, only in-frame clones are kept and a portion is missing. Clone size and V and J calls were adopted from that table, with D and trimming inferred from the DNA. The sample carries about 210,000 clones, over 75% recorded once. This sample was included in a study of blood T cell repertoires in COVID-19. Looking at the study overall: Donors in the United States, Italy and Spain gave samples during acute or convalescent COVID-19. T cells, B-cell-depleted T cells, or PBMCs provided the cDNA or gDNA that served as material.

Germline loops: CDR1 SGDLS, CDR2 YYNGEE. This CDR3 has 14 amino acids. Deletions cut 3 bases from V and 7 bases from J, with 17 bases between. The sample was PBMCs or T cells enriched from blood (not recorded which). This TCR came from a man younger than 45 in a cohort exposed to, infected with or recovered from COVID-19 (not recorded which). The chain joins TRBV9 to TRBJ2-7; perhaps TRBD2 as D (5 bases). CDR3 in DNA: TGTGCCAGCAGCGCCCGACTTCTTCCGGGAGAGCAGTACTTC. This translates into CASSARLLPGEQYF.